This entry is about one T cell receptor beta chain. These data belong to a study of tumor and adjacent non-tumor tissue in lung cancer. The template was RNA from unsorted bulk tissue. TCRbeta libraries were built with three rounds of nested PCR, modified from ARM-PCR. TCRdb re-called the multiplex PCR reads through MiXCR, storing one row per CDR3 protein. The top ten clones hold roughly 27% of a sample with approximately 68,000 distinct CDR3 sequences, approximately 73% of them seen once. CDR3 length equals 13 residues. V lost 7 bases and J lost 2, with 11 bases in between. The V call is TRBV12-3 or TRBV12-4, the J call TRBJ1-1; no clear D gene. This receptor was identified in a man aged 55-75 years with non-small cell lung cancer. Sequenced input: lung tumor tissue. CDR3 sequence reads: CASNPDVNTEAFF. In DNA, the CDR3 is TGTGCCAGCAATCCCGACGTAAACACTGAAGCTTTCTTT.